The 6 T cell receptor beta chains below all came from one sample that was sequenced in a study of PD-L1 blockade in urothelial cancer. Clones were sequenced by immunoSEQ multiplex PCR, and TCRdb holds only the in-frame ones, with some missing. Of 90,000 to 100,000 clones listed, around 89% are singletons. As to time point: pretreatment peripheral blood. Sequenced here: PBMCs, sampled around atezolizumab (anti-PD-L1) treatment. The receptors were sampled from a man aged 60 to 75 with urothelial cancer.

The chain combines TRBV5-1 with TRBJ1-4; no clear D. This CDR3 region has 15 residues. Germline V gene sequence: CDR1 SGHRS, CDR2 YFSETQ. Trimming took 0 bases from V and 8 from J, leaving 14 bases between them. CDR3: CASSLGELAGEKLFF. For the CDR3, the DNA is TGCGCCAGCAGCTTGGGGGAACTTGCGGGCGAAAAACTGTTTTTT.

The rearrangement uses TRBV15 and TRBJ2-3; D gene unclear. Trimming stripped 8 bases from V and 0 bases from J, with 9 bases between. CDR1 is LNHNV and CDR2 is YYDKDF in the germline V gene (reference sequence). CDR3 size: 13 residues. CDR3 in amino acids: CATARSSTDTQYF. The DNA of the CDR3 is TGTGCCACCGCGCGGAGCAGCACAGATACGCAGTATTTT.

This chain links TRBV6-1 with TRBJ1-2, with 9 bases lining up with TRBD1. Germline CDR1 is MNHNS and CDR2 is SASEGT. The ends lost 2 bases at V and 4 bases at J; junction bases unmatched: 8. This CDR3 has 16 amino acids. The DNA for the CDR3 is TGTGCCAGCAGTGAATTTCTAGGGACAGGGAGCTATGGCTACACCTTC. Translating it yields CASSEFLGTGSYGYTF.

CDR3 sequence reads: CASSLYRLGTDTQYF. The CDR3 DNA is TGTGCCAGCAGCTTGTACAGGTTGGGAACAGATACGCAGTATTTT. This chain links TRBV5-6 with TRBJ2-3; tentatively, D is TRBD1 (5 bases). CDR3 length: 15 residues. The V and J ends lost 1 base and 3 bases respectively, with 12 bases between them. Germline CDR1 and CDR2: SGHDT and YYEEEE.

J is TRBJ2-5 and V is TRBV21-1; no DNA check was done on the table's D call, TRBD1. TRBV21-1 is noted as a pseudogene. The CDR3 has 16 amino acids. The CDR3 DNA reads TGTGCCAGCAGCAAAGTCGCAGGGAACTCTCGAGAGACCCAGTACTTC. Encoded protein: CASSKVAGNSRETQYF.

The V call is TRBV10-1, the J call TRBJ2-5; 10 bases map to TRBD2. This CDR3 is built from 15 residues. Germline V lookup: CDR1 WNHNN, CDR2 SYGVQD (reference sequence). The V segment lost 3 bases and the J segment 5 bases; nucleotides outside the gene matches: 6. CDR3 sequence (DNA): TGCGCCAGCAGTGACTCGGGACTAGCGCGGGAGACCCAGTACTTC. Translating it yields CASSDSGLARETQYF.